The clone carrying this T cell receptor beta chain was counted ten times or more. Its antigen is unknown. The sample holds other DNA sequences that translate to the same CDR3. The germline V gene has CDR1 MDHEN and CDR2 SYDVKM. Between the trimmed V and J ends, which lost 10 bases and 2 bases, there was a span of 8 bases. CDR3 length equals 11 residues. What was sequenced were expressed TCRB transcripts, since all of the isolated RNA had been reverse transcribed. Repertoires were generated with immunoSEQ multiplex PCR, while TCRdb's copy carries only in-frame clones and drops some. The table includes about 340,000 clones, 7% to 10% detected once. This entry comes from a study of beta chain features in type 1 diabetes. Findings of the study overall: Shorter TCRB CDR3s, moderately but significantly so, were found in Type 1 diabetes patients in all four CD4+ subsets.

This rearrangement joins TRBV28 to TRBJ1-2, with unresolved D. This sequence originates from a young man with type 1 diabetes. The sequencing input was central memory CD4+ T cells from blood. The CDR3 loop reads CATTTNYGYTF. DNA for the CDR3: TGTGCCACGACTACGAACTATGGCTACACCTTC.